The following is a TCR beta chain sequence with its context. The entry originates in a study of blood T cell repertoires in COVID-19. Study information: Nucleic acid was either cDNA or gDNA, and it came from T cells, B-cell-depleted T cells, or PBMCs.

Study processing details: Reference gene primer amplification gave estimated nucleated cell counts. The protocol was immunoSEQ multiplex PCR, while the TCRdb copy is restricted to in-frame clones and leaves out a portion. For V, J and clone size, that table is used; D and trimming come from the DNA. The sample yields about 210,000 clones, 84% seen once. The CDR3 runs to 13 residues. With V trimmed by 5 bases and J by 4 bases, 3 bases remained unmatched. Germline V gene lookup returns CDR1 SGHTA and CDR2 FQGTGA. Categorization into cohorts depended on clinical history that participants reported. J is TRBJ1-2 and V is TRBV7-3; 8 positions match TRBD1. Source material: PBMCs or T cells enriched from blood (not recorded which). The clonotype comes from a woman in her 30s who had been exposed to COVID-19. The CDR3 here is CASSATGGYGYTF. CDR3 DNA: TGTGCCAGCAGCGCAACAGGGGGCTATGGCTACACCTTC.